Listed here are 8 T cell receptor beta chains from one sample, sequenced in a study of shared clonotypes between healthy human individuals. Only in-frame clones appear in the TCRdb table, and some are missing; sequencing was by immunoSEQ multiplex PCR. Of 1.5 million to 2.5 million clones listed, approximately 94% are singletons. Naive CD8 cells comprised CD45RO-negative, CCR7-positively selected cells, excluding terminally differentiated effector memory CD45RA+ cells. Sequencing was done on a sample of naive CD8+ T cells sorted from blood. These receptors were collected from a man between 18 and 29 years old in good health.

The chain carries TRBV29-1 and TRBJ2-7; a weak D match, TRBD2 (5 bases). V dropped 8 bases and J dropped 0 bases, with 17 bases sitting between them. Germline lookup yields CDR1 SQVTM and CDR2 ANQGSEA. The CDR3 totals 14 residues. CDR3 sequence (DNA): TGCAGCCTCCTGCGAGAGCGGAGCTCCTACGAGCAGTACTTC. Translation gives CSLLRERSSYEQYF.

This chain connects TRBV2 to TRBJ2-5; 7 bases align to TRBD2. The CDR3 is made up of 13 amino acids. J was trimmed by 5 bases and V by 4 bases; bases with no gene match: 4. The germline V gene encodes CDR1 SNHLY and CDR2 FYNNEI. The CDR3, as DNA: TGTGCCAGCAGTGGATGGCGGGGGGAGACCCAGTACTTC. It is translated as CASSGWRGETQYF.

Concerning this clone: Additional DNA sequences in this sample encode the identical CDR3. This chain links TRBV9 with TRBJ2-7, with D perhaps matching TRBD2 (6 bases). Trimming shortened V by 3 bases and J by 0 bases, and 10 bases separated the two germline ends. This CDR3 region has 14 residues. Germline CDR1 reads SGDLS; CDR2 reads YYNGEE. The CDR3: CASSGGDSSYEQYF. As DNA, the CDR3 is TGTGCCAGCAGCGGCGGGGATAGCTCCTACGAGCAGTACTTC. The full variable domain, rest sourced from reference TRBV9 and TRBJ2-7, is DSGVTQTPKHLITATGQRVTLRCSPRSGDLSVYWYQQSLDQGLQFLIQYYNGEERAKGNILERFSAQQFPDLHSELNLSSLELGDSALYFCASSGGDSSYEQYFGPGTRLTVT.

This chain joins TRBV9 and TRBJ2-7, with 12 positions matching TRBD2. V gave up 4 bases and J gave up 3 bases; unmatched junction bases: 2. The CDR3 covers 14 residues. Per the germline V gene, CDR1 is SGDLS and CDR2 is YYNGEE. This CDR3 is CASSTSGRFYEQYF. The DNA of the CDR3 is TGTGCCAGCAGCACTAGCGGGAGGTTCTACGAGCAGTACTTC.

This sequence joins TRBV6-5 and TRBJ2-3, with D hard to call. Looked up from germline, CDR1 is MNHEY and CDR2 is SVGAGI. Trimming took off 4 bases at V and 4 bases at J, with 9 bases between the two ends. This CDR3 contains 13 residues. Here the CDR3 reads CASSSSIPDTQYF. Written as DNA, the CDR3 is TGTGCCAGCAGTTCCTCGATACCAGATACGCAGTATTTT.

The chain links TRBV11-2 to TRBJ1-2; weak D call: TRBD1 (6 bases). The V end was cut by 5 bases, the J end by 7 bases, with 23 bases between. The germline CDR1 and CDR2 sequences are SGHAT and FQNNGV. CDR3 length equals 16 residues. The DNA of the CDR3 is TGTGCCAGCAGCACCCAAGCCAACAGGGATTTAACTGGCTACACCTTC. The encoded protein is CASSTQANRDLTGYTF.

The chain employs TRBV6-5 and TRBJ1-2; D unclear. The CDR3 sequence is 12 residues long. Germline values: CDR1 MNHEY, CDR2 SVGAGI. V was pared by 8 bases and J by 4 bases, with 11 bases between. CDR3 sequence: CASRAGVYGYTF. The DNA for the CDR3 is TGTGCCAGCCGCGCCGGGGTCTATGGCTACACCTTC.

The CDR3 spells CASMDRGEKLFF. The CDR3 region has the DNA TGTGCCAGCATGGACCGGGGGGAAAAACTGTTTTTT. The chain couples TRBV2 to TRBJ1-4; D may be TRBD1 (5 bases). In germline, CDR1 is SNHLY, CDR2 FYNNEI. This CDR3 is 12 amino acids long. V lost 7 bases and J 8 bases, leaving 11 bases between the germline ends.